The 27 T cell receptor beta chains given below trace back to one sample, sequenced in a study of identical twins. TCRdb fed the 5' RACE reads into MiXCR, producing one record per CDR3 protein. Here the sample spans fewer than 650,000 distinct CDR3 sequences, approximately 9.6% being singletons. These data are also associated with another study on yellow fever vaccine responses in identical twins.

Sequencing used PBMCs. Receptors were obtained from a young woman in good health.

This clonotype turned up a few times. This chain connects TRBV4-3 to TRBJ2-7; D is perhaps TRBD2 (5 bases). Between the trimmed V and J ends, which lost 2 bases and 2 bases, there was a span of 13 bases. This CDR3 spans 15 amino acids. CDR1 is LGHNA and CDR2 is YSLEER in the germline V gene. CDR3 DNA sequence: TGCGCCAGCAGCCAATTCGCCGACGGGACCTACGAGCAGTACTTC. Translated, it gives CASSQFADGTYEQYF.

The chain uses TRBV20-1 and TRBJ1-1, with 7 positions matching TRBD1. This CDR3 comprises 13 residues. Germline CDR1 and CDR2: DFQATT and SNEGSKA (reference sequence). V lost 3 bases and J lost 5; bases outside the gene matches: 6. CDR3 loop: CSASTGAGTEAFF. The CDR3 DNA is TGCAGTGCTAGCACAGGGGCTGGGACTGAAGCTTTCTTT.

This clonotype has just a few counts. The chain uses TRBV5-1 and TRBJ2-1; D possibly matches TRBD1 or TRBD2 (6 bases each). Germline CDR1 SGHRS, CDR2 YFSETQ. V lost 4 bases to trimming and J lost 6 bases, with 17 bases between them. This CDR3 region has 15 residues. CDR3 in DNA: TGCGCCAGCAGCCCAGAAGGGGGGCCTCGCAATGAGCAGTTCTTC. It codes for CASSPEGGPRNEQFF.

This chain connects TRBV12-3 or TRBV12-4 to TRBJ1-5, with D perhaps TRBD1 (6 bases). The length of the CDR3 is 12 residues. Trimming left V 6 bases short and J 7 bases short, with 10 bases between. CDR3 in DNA: TGTGCCAGCAGCCAGGGGACCCAGCCCCAGCATTTT. Translating it yields CASSQGTQPQHF.

This clonotype has only a few counts. V usage is TRBV30 and J usage is TRBJ2-7; 7 nucleotides line up with TRBD1. The CDR3 length is 13 residues. After removal of 2 bases from V and 2 bases from J, the junction contained 3 bases not matched to a gene. In germline, CDR1 is GTSNPN, CDR2 SVGIG (reference sequence). CDR3 sequence (DNA): TGTGCCTGGAGTTCGGGACAGCCCTACGAGCAGTACTTC. Its translation is CAWSSGQPYEQYF.

This chain links TRBV15 with TRBJ2-3, with D tentatively TRBD1 or TRBD2 (5 bases each). The CDR3 has 18 residues. Germline CDR1 and CDR2: LNHNV and YYDKDF (reference sequence). Trimming shortened V by 2 bases and J by 3 bases, and 21 bases separated the two germline ends. CDR3 loop: CATSRSHTGPGTTDTQYF. In DNA form, the CDR3 reads TGTGCCACCAGCAGATCCCATACAGGACCGGGAACGACAGATACGCAGTATTTT. Based on the CDR3 plus reference TRBV15 and TRBJ2-3, the full variable domain is DAMVIQNPRYQVTQFGKPVTLSCSQTLNHNVMYWYQQKSSQAPKLLFHYYDKDFNNEADTPDNFQSRRPNTSFCFLDIRSPGLGDTAMYLCATSRSHTGPGTTDTQYFGPGTRLTVL.

Many counts were recorded for this clonotype. The gene calls are TRBV7-2 and TRBJ1-1; TRBD1 is a possible D gene (5 bases). The CDR3 spans 14 residues. CDR1 SGHTA and CDR2 FQGNSA come from the germline V gene. V lost 4 bases to trimming and J lost 4 bases, with 13 bases between them. In DNA form, the CDR3 reads TGTGCCAGCAGCTCCTCTGGGGGTTTCACTGAAGCTTTCTTT. This encodes CASSSSGGFTEAFF.

This clonotype was recorded a few times. A much more abundant neighbour one base away suggests this may be a read error. V is TRBV11-2 and J is TRBJ2-3; no clear D gene. The CDR3 extends over 15 amino acids. CDR1 SGHAT and CDR2 FQNNGV come from the germline V gene. V lost 0 bases to trimming and J lost 0 bases, with 7 bases between them. CDR3: CASSLEGISTDTQYF. The DNA for the CDR3 is TGTGCCAGCAGCTTAGAGGGGATTAGCACAGATACGCAGTATTTT.

This clonotype was counted a few times. CDR3 region: CASSPVVGGDTQYF. The CDR3 nucleotides read TGTGCCAGCAGTCCGGTCGTTGGGGGAGATACGCAGTATTTT. The gene calls are TRBV12-3 or TRBV12-4 and TRBJ2-3; D possibly uses TRBD1 or TRBD2 (5 bases each). The CDR3 contains 14 residues. The V end was cut by 5 bases, the J end by 5 bases, with 14 bases between.

The chain couples TRBV25-1 to TRBJ2-1; TRBD2 matches at 10 bases. The V gene's germline CDR1 is MGHDK and CDR2 SYGVNS. There are 14 residues in the CDR3. Trimming at V came to 2 bases and at J to 5 bases, leaving 0 bases not matched to a gene. The CDR3 DNA follows: TGTGCCAGCAGTGAACTAGCGGGAGACAATGAGCAGTTCTTC. Residues: CASSELAGDNEQFF.

The CDR3: CSAGDSPDQPQHF. CDR3 nucleotides: TGCAGTGCCGGGGACTCTCCAGATCAGCCCCAGCATTTT. The chain has TRBV20-1 and TRBJ1-5, with D perhaps matching TRBD1 (5 bases). The germline CDR1 and CDR2 sequences are DFQATT and SNEGSKA (reference sequence). Between the trimmed V and J ends, which lost 6 bases and 5 bases, there was a span of 14 bases. CDR3 length: 13 amino acids.

This clonotype was counted many times. This sequence joins TRBV29-1 and TRBJ2-1; a weak D match, TRBD1 (5 bases). With 3 bases removed from V and 1 base from J, the gap between germline ends came to 10 bases. The CDR3 runs to 14 residues. The germline V gene has CDR1 SQVTM and CDR2 ANQGSEA. The CDR3 spells CSVDPGMSYNEQFF. CDR3 DNA: TGCAGCGTTGATCCAGGGATGTCCTACAATGAGCAGTTCTTC.

This clonotype was picked up many times. V is TRBV12-3 or TRBV12-4 and J is TRBJ2-7; D is perhaps TRBD2 (5 bases). There are 15 residues in the CDR3. V was shortened by 1 base and J by 3 bases, with 13 bases between the two germline ends. The DNA of the CDR3 is TGTGCCAGCAGTTTAGGAGGGAAACGTGACTACGAGCAGTACTTC. It translates to CASSLGGKRDYEQYF.

This clonotype was counted between two and nine times. The chain has TRBV7-9 and TRBJ1-2; 9 nucleotides match TRBD1. The ends lost 1 base at V and 10 bases at J; junction bases unmatched: 7. Germline V gives CDR1 SEHNR, CDR2 FQNEAQ (reference sequence). CDR3 length: 14 residues. The CDR3 reads CASSLVSGQGHYTF. CDR3 coding DNA: TGTGCCAGCAGCTTAGTTTCGGGACAGGGACACTACACCTTC.

The V gene is TRBV10-1, the J gene TRBJ1-4; D gene ambiguous. V lost 2 bases, J lost 3 bases, and 19 bases lay in between. The length of the CDR3 is 18 residues. The germline gives CDR1 WNHNN, CDR2 SYGVQD (reference sequence). The CDR3, as DNA: TGCGCCAGCAGTGAGATGGTGGCCTCGGGCCACTCTAATGAAAAACTGTTTTTT. This codes for CASSEMVASGHSNEKLFF.

The chain is built from TRBV5-4 and TRBJ2-1; TRBD1 or TRBD2 may be the D gene (5 bases each). Germline CDR1 and CDR2: SGHNT and YYREEE (reference sequence). The CDR3 runs 15 residues. V lost 4 bases and J lost 0, with 11 bases in between. CDR3 sequence (DNA): TGTGCCAGCAGCCAGGCAGGGACCTCCTACAATGAGCAGTTCTTC. Protein sequence: CASSQAGTSYNEQFF. The whole variable domain, filled in from reference TRBV5-4 and TRBJ2-1, reads ETGVTQSPTHLIKTRGQQVTLRCSSQSGHNTVSWYQQALGQGPQFIFQYYREEENGRGNFPPRFSGLQFPNYSSELNVNALELDDSALYLCASSQAGTSYNEQFFGPGTRLTVL.

The chain combines TRBV7-8 with TRBJ1-5; D gene ambiguous. The germline V and J ends were trimmed by 0 bases and 5 bases, with 20 bases remaining between them. CDR3 size: 18 residues. Germline CDR1 and CDR2: SGHVS and FQNEAQ. The CDR3 region has the DNA TGTGCCAGCAGCTTAGCGGAGGAACGGGGAAGGAATTATCAGCCCCAGCATTTT. Amino acids: CASSLAEERGRNYQPQHF.

This clonotype was counted only a few times. Sequence at one end of the junction differs from germline and may be a read error. The V and J genes are TRBV19 and TRBJ1-5; D is ambiguous. Germline CDR1 is LNHDA and CDR2 is SQIVND (reference sequence). This CDR3 spans 9 amino acids. In nucleotides, the CDR3 is TGTGCCCCTAATCGGCCCCAGCATTTT. Amino acids: CAPNRPQHF.

The chain recombines TRBV11-2 with TRBJ1-6; 7 positions match TRBD1. Trimming took 4 bases from V and 9 from J; bases not matched to a gene: 6. CDR3 length equals 14 residues. The germline V gene encodes CDR1 SGHAT and CDR2 FQNNGV. The CDR3 loop reads CASSSTGKVSPLHF. CDR3 nucleotides: TGTGCCAGCAGCTCGACAGGGAAGGTTTCACCCCTCCACTTT.

This clonotype has more than one count but fewer than ten. The rearrangement uses TRBV6-2 or TRBV6-3 and TRBJ2-5; D gene ambiguous. Germline values: CDR1 MNHEY, CDR2 SVGEGT. The CDR3 has 14 amino acids. V lost 6 bases, J lost 3 bases, and 14 bases lay in between. The CDR3 region is CASSPRALEETQYF. CDR3 coding DNA: TGTGCCAGCAGCCCTCGGGCACTCGAAGAGACCCAGTACTTC.

At least ten counts were recorded for this clonotype. The chain links TRBV3-1 to TRBJ2-2; perhaps TRBD1 as D (6 bases). From germline, CDR1 is LGHDT and CDR2 YNNKEL (reference sequence). With 0 bases removed from V and 3 bases from J, the gap between germline ends came to 11 bases. The length of the CDR3 is 16 residues. This CDR3 is CASSQERGFDTGELFF. The CDR3 bases are TGTGCCAGCAGCCAAGAGAGGGGGTTCGACACCGGGGAGCTGTTTTTT.

The gene calls are TRBV7-3 and TRBJ2-1; tentative D call: TRBD1 (7 bases). Deletions cut 5 bases from V and 12 bases from J, with 14 bases between. Germline V CDR1 and CDR2: SGHTA, FQGTGA. This CDR3 is built from 12 residues. CDR3 amino acids: CASSAAGGRQFF. DNA for the CDR3: TGTGCCAGCAGCGCCGCAGGGGGGAGGCAGTTCTTC.

The CDR3 loop is CASSYSIHGDTEAFF. DNA of the CDR3: TGTGCCAGCAGTTACTCCATCCACGGGGACACTGAAGCTTTCTTT. This chain uses TRBV6-5 with TRBJ1-1; D gene unclear. V lost 0 bases and J 3 bases, leaving 11 bases between the germline ends. This CDR3 contains 15 residues. Germline CDR1 reads MNHEY; CDR2 reads SVGAGI.

This clonotype was picked up a small number of times. The chain uses TRBV7-6 and TRBJ2-3; tentative D call: TRBD1 (6 bases). CDR1 SGHVS and CDR2 FNYEAQ come from the germline V gene. V shed 5 bases and J shed 2 bases, with 14 bases lying between them. The CDR3 totals 15 residues. The CDR3 bases are TGTGCCAGCAGCGGTCGGGACATCGACACAGATACGCAGTATTTT. Translating gives CASSGRDIDTDTQYF.

The chain is built from TRBV7-2 and TRBJ2-5, with D unresolved. With 0 bases removed from V and 4 bases from J, the gap between germline ends came to 12 bases. The germline CDR1 and CDR2 sequences are SGHTA and FQGNSA. The length of the CDR3 is 15 residues. CDR3 loop: CASSLAVTGRETQYF. In DNA, the CDR3 is TGTGCCAGCAGCTTAGCTGTGACTGGGCGAGAGACCCAGTACTTC.

This sequence joins TRBV20-1 and TRBJ2-1, with 12 bases matching TRBD2. The CDR3 consists of 18 residues. After removal of 0 bases from V and 0 bases from J, the junction contained 6 bases not matched to a gene. CDR1 is DFQATT, CDR2 SNEGSKA, per germline (reference sequence). CDR3 amino acids: CSARDPSGGAGSYNEQFF. The CDR3 nucleotides read TGCAGTGCTAGAGATCCTAGCGGGGGGGCCGGCTCCTACAATGAGCAGTTCTTC.

This clonotype was seen at least ten times. This sequence joins TRBV3-1 and TRBJ1-5; D remains ambiguous. V was shortened by 1 base and J by 6 bases, with 4 bases between the two germline ends. CDR3 length: 12 residues. Looked up from germline, CDR1 is LGHDT and CDR2 is YNNKEL (reference sequence). CDR3 loop: CASSQGGQPQHF. Written as DNA, the CDR3 is TGTGCCAGCAGCCAAGGGGGTCAGCCCCAGCATTTT. The variable domain in full, with the rest retrieved from reference TRBV3-1 and TRBJ1-5, is DTAVSQTPKYLVTQMGNDKSIKCEQNLGHDTMYWYKQDSKKFLKIMFSYNNKELIINETVPNRFSPKSPDKAHLNLHINSLELGDSAVYFCASSQGGQPQHFGDGTRLSIL.